This T cell receptor (beta chain) was observed in a study of blood T cells in healthy people across ages (dated by TCRdb to the mid-2010s). Describing the broader study: In model experiments, template switching captured about one uniquely barcoded TCR beta cDNA molecule for every two T cells. Using deep sequencing normalized with unique cDNA molecular identifiers, the study measured how TCR beta repertoire diversity changes with age. The donors were divided into four age groups: young (average roughly 17 years), middle-aged (around 37), aged (approximately 64) and long-lived (roughly 82). The study analyzed two additional independent replicas of 1 million unique cDNA reads from the same blood draw for two donors, one aged 18 to 30 and one aged 80 or older. Paper-wide results and their limitations: Estimates of total diversity based on one million sequenced T cells were considered lower bounds and underestimates. Bulk unsorted PBMC profiling prevented conclusive comparison of naive and antigen-experienced compartments. There was a strong correlation between observed TCR beta diversity and the percentage of naive T cells measured by flow cytometry. Because the CMV infection status of the donors was unknown, age-related changes in expanded clonotypes may potentially have been confounded. Observed TCR beta diversity per million T cells fell roughly linearly with age, and a significant reduction was already apparent by age around 36. Compared with the aged group, the long-lived group had more naive CD4+ T cells, fewer expanded clones and increased TCR diversity, suggesting age selection.

Receptor amplification or capture employed 5' RACE. Sequencing took place on an Illumina HiSeq 2500. A second roughly 6 to 11 cycle PCR used a sample-barcoded 5' primer and a J-beta primer mix. A unique molecular identifier was introduced onto each TCR beta cDNA molecule by a template-switch 5' adaptor carrying 12 random nucleotides. Each sample yielded at least 3 million CDR3-containing paired-end reads. First-strand cDNA synthesis was performed from all RNA using the Mint cDNA synthesis kit, with priming by a TRBC-specific oligonucleotide. After uracil-DNA glycosylase treatment, a first 18-cycle PCR used universal primers M1SS and BC2_uni_R on all cDNA. From the authors' description of their analysis: For normalization, 1 million high-quality reads were randomly selected from each sample, with every read carrying a distinct molecular identifier. Reads with shared molecular identifiers were discarded instead of being binned into consensus sequences. MiTCR, with a Q25 quality threshold and the strictest error-elimination algorithm, was used for CDR3 identification, clonotype clustering and error correction. A nonparametric unseen species model with Euler transformation was used to estimate lower-bound total TCR beta diversity. The public reads were quality trimmed at Q25 with fastp and then assembled into clones with MiXCR by TCRdb, keeping productive beta chains. CDR3 protein sequences are deduplicated, and each keeps its most common genes and DNA. The authors' filters were not applied to this entry. In all, the sample holds more than 650,000 distinct CDR3 sequences, and roughly 25% of those were seen once. The leading ten clones occupy about 2.9% of the sample.

The CDR3 numbers 12 residues from cysteine through phenylalanine. Here the CDR3 DNA is all that survives: 36 bases in frame from base 1. CDR1 and CDR2 (DFQATT, SNEGSKA) derive from the germline V gene (reference sequence). V sheds 3 bases and J sheds 3 bases, leaving 8 bases between their ends. This clonotype was seen ten or more times. The antigen it recognizes is unknown. Base qualities are not provided; no much larger clone lies one nucleotide away. Systemically healthy Caucasian individuals from Russia, over 30 in total and aged roughly 6 to 100 years, were included as donors. Around 9.9 milliliters of peripheral blood were collected from each donor into EDTA-treated Vacutainer tubes. Ficoll-Paque density-gradient centrifugation was used to isolate PBMCs, with at least 6.5 million per sample. Total RNA, at least 5.5 micrograms per sample, was extracted from PBMCs with Trizol reagent. The percentages of naive CD45RAhigh/CD27high T cells were determined by flow cytometry on a PBMC aliquot from every donor.

A further study also used this sample, focusing on T cells of mothers and their children. Drawing on the second study: Nine systemically healthy Caucasian individuals served as donors, namely three mothers together with their six children. cDNA synthesis used all of the extracted RNA, with about 1.5 ug of RNA in each 15 ul reaction. In the second PCR, the M1S primer introduced both the sample barcodes and 2-4 random nucleotides. Over 10 million TCR beta CDR3 reads came from each mother, compared with 2.5 million to 3.5 million reads from each child. In both related and unrelated pairs, thymic selection shapes the output of TCR recombination in a similar way, with inherited differences having only a minor effect. Normalized repertoire overlap was always slightly but never significantly higher in related than unrelated mother-child pairs. No persistent microchimeric T cell clones were detected, at a sensitivity of roughly 99 clones per million clonotypes. In the study, deep NGS was used to compare the TCR beta repertoires of mothers and children, and features distinguishing related mother-child pairs from unrelated individuals were sought. The mean age was approximately 41 +/- 4 years for the mothers and approximately 11 +/- 4 years for the children. After adapter ligation was performed with NEBNext reagents, the libraries were sequenced on an Illumina HiSeq 2000 with 100+100 nt paired-end reads. To prevent cross-contamination, the mother and child libraries were prepared one month apart and sequenced in separate runs. Between about 500,000 and 2,100,000 distinct TCR beta clonotypes were identified per donor. Naive TCR beta clonotypes were estimated from low-frequency clonotypes matched to each donor's FACS-determined naive share, without sorting.

The receptor was isolated from a boy younger than 18 in good health. The sequence is built from TRBV20-1 and TRBJ1-1; the D gene is possibly TRBD1, with 5 bases matching. The sequencing input was blood. The bases are TGCAGTGCTAGGTGGGGGGACACTGAAGCTTTCTTT. Translated, this is CSARWGDTEAFF.